This T cell receptor (beta chain) is from a study of response to subunit inactivated influenza vaccine. General observations from the study: Seasonal influenza vaccination, on each occasion, was suggested by the authors to recruit few new T cells.

Germline V gene lookup returns CDR1 SEHNR and CDR2 FQNEAQ (reference sequence). The CDR3 is made up of 14 amino acids. The V gene lost 3 bases and the J gene lost 5 bases, with 11 bases spanning the gap. Notes on this clonotype: Its antigen is not identified.

Each CDR3 protein is one row after TCRdb ran MiXCR on the RT-PCR reads. The sample lists 800,000 or so distinct CDR3 sequences; about 20% were seen once. The receptor comes from a man aged 45-65 years who received an inactivated influenza vaccine. This rearrangement joins TRBV7-9 to TRBJ1-5; no clear D gene. The specimen was PBMCs from blood, collected 4 to 6 days after vaccination. CDR3 loop: CASSLGHGYQPQHF. As DNA, the CDR3 is TGTGCCAGCAGCTTGGGTCACGGTTATCAGCCCCAGCATTTT.